This record covers a single T cell receptor beta chain. Its specificity is not known. This sample is drawn from a study of cytomegalovirus exposure and HLA in healthy donors. Primers for the PCR totalled 60 Vbeta and 13 Jbeta. TCRdb's copy holds only in-frame clones and misses some; the assay was immunoSEQ multiplex PCR. The sample has 90,000 or so clones; roughly 74% are singletons. The CDR3 spans 13 residues. Germline V gives CDR1 SGHDN, CDR2 FVKESK. The V end lost 2 bases, the J end lost 2 bases, and 6 bases lay between the germline ends. Study conclusions and caveats: The CMV antigen specificity of a few CMV-associated chains was confirmed through in vitro analysis.

This clonotype was sampled from a woman under 30 in good health and CMV-seropositive. The chain recombines TRBV14 with TRBJ1-1; D remains ambiguous. The sample comprised PBMCs. CDR3 bases: TGTGCCAGCAGCCAAAACAGTAACACTGAAGCTTTCTTT. Translation gives CASSQNSNTEAFF.